These 18 T cell receptor beta chains originate from one sample sequenced in a study of a mutant IDH1 vaccine in newly diagnosed glioma. TCRdb's copy holds only in-frame clones and misses some; the assay was immunoSEQ multiplex PCR. This sample has 40,000 to 65,000 clones, with more than 70% found just once. Time point denoted: week 5, during vaccination. Every vaccination contained 300 ug of the mutant IDH1 20-mer peptide and was paired with topical imiquimod. Which antigens these TCRs recognize remains unknown. Sample: PBMCs, taken from a glioma patient whose treatment included an IDH1 peptide vaccine. These receptors all stem from a woman between 40 and 50 years old with glioma.

The chain uses TRBV5-8 and TRBJ2-3; D unclear. The V gene lost 1 base and the J gene lost 4 bases, with 13 bases spanning the gap. The CDR3 spans 15 residues. Germline V gene lookup returns CDR1 SGHTS and CDR2 YDEGEE. The chain's CDR3 is CASSLSGRSPDTQYF. CDR3 in DNA: TGTGCCAGCAGCTTGTCGGGCCGTTCCCCAGATACGCAGTATTTT.

V and J are TRBV27 and TRBJ2-7; D not certain. Looked up from germline, CDR1 is MNHEY and CDR2 is SMNVEV (reference sequence). The germline V and J ends were trimmed by 6 bases and 3 bases, with 21 bases remaining between them. The CDR3 covers 16 residues. The CDR3 coding sequence is TGTGCCAGCAGCTCCAGTCTTGGGCAGGTCGTCTACGAGCAGTACTTC. Its translation is CASSSSLGQVVYEQYF.

With respect to this clone: Other DNA sequences in this specimen translate into the identical CDR3. The chain's CDR3 is CAWSGGVNQPQHF. DNA for the CDR3: TGTGCCTGGAGTGGCGGGGTCAATCAGCCCCAGCATTTT. The chain has TRBV30 and TRBJ1-5; D is ambiguous. CDR1 GTSNPN and CDR2 SVGIG come from the germline V gene (reference sequence). V was pared by 1 base and J by 3 bases, with 7 bases between. The CDR3 is 13 residues long.

V and J are TRBV2 and TRBJ2-1, with D maybe TRBD2 (5 bases). The ends were cut back, 7 bases at V and 6 bases at J, with 13 bases in the middle. Germline V gene sequence: CDR1 SNHLY, CDR2 FYNNEI. The CDR3 runs 13 residues. Written as DNA, the CDR3 is TGTGCCAGCAACGAGAGGGAAGGCAATGAGCAGTTCTTC. Amino acids: CASNEREGNEQFF.

This chain uses TRBV5-1 with TRBJ2-7; 12 bases are a match to TRBD1. After removal of 5 bases from V and 7 bases from J, the junction contained 10 bases not matched to a gene. Looked up from germline, CDR1 is SGHRS and CDR2 is YFSETQ. The CDR3 consists of 15 residues. This CDR3 is CASRPLGTGGWEQYF. The CDR3 DNA reads as TGCGCCAGCAGGCCTCTTGGGACAGGGGGCTGGGAGCAGTACTTC.

This sequence joins TRBV19 and TRBJ1-4; D unresolved. The germline V and J ends were trimmed by 3 bases and 8 bases, with 16 bases remaining between them. Per the germline V gene, CDR1 is LNHDA and CDR2 is SQIVND (reference sequence). The CDR3 totals 15 residues. CDR3 in amino acids: CASSITLLMEEKLFF. CDR3 bases: TGTGCCAGTAGTATTACACTCCTCATGGAAGAAAAACTGTTTTTT.

The chain carries TRBV7-8 and TRBJ2-3; D is possibly TRBD2 (6 bases). This CDR3 has 13 residues. Deletions cut 1 base from V and 4 bases from J, with 6 bases between. Germline CDR1 SGHVS, CDR2 FQNEAQ. CDR3 in amino acids: CASSLGGADTQYF. CDR3 nucleotide sequence: TGTGCCAGCAGCTTAGGGGGGGCAGATACGCAGTATTTT.

The V gene is TRBV21-1, the J gene TRBJ1-1; the table's D call of TRBD1 was not tested on the DNA. TRBV21-1 is listed as a pseudogene. This CDR3 contains 13 residues. Here the CDR3 reads CASTDRAGTEAFF. CDR3 coding DNA: TGTGCCAGCACCGACAGGGCGGGCACTGAAGCTTTCTTT.

This chain connects TRBV7-6 to TRBJ2-7; D is possibly TRBD2 (5 bases). Germline V gene sequence: CDR1 SGHVS, CDR2 FNYEAQ. The length of the CDR3 is 14 residues. The V gene lost 5 bases and the J gene lost 5 bases, with 16 bases spanning the gap. The chain's CDR3 is CASSLQGPGDEQYF. Written as DNA, the CDR3 is TGTGCCAGCAGCCTACAAGGGCCCGGGGACGAGCAGTACTTC.

This chain uses TRBV7-2 with TRBJ1-1; D uncertain. Germline CDR1 is SGHTA and CDR2 is FQGNSA. The ends were cut back, 5 bases at V and 4 bases at J, with 11 bases in the middle. The CDR3 spans 13 residues. Here the CDR3 DNA reads TGTGCCAGCAGCCCTCAGTGGGGCACTGAAGCTTTCTTT. Protein product: CASSPQWGTEAFF.

The chain uses TRBV2 and TRBJ2-5; 7 bases are a match to TRBD2. V lost 2 bases and J lost 5; bases outside the gene matches: 5. The germline V gene encodes CDR1 SNHLY and CDR2 FYNNEI. The CDR3 runs 14 residues. The CDR3 nucleotides read TGTGCCAGCAGTGAAAGGGCCGGGAGGGAGACCCAGTACTTC. It is translated as CASSERAGRETQYF.

The chain uses TRBV2 and TRBJ2-3; 11 bases are a match to TRBD2. The trim removed 6 bases at V and 2 bases at J, leaving 7 bases unmatched. The germline gives CDR1 SNHLY, CDR2 FYNNEI. CDR3 length: 16 amino acids. The CDR3 bases are TGTGCCAGCAGGCTTGGGACTAGCGGTTACACAGATACGCAGTATTTT. Amino acid sequence: CASRLGTSGYTDTQYF.

The V gene is TRBV29-1, the J gene TRBJ2-5; 12 nucleotides align to TRBD2. Trimming cost V 7 bases and J 4 bases; bases outside gene matches: 10. Germline V gene data show CDR1 as SQVTM and CDR2 as ANQGSEA. The CDR3 runs to 15 residues. This chain's CDR3 is CSASGGAVVGETQYF. Here the CDR3 DNA reads TGCAGCGCTAGCGGGGGGGCAGTTGTAGGAGAGACCCAGTACTTC.

The rearrangement links TRBV10-2 to TRBJ1-5, with D perhaps TRBD1 (6 bases). Trimming stripped 7 bases from V and 6 bases from J, with 16 bases between. CDR3 length: 14 residues. Germline values: CDR1 WSHSY, CDR2 SAAADI. Here the CDR3 reads CASKGSGEAQPQHF. The CDR3, as DNA: TGCGCCAGCAAGGGGTCAGGGGAGGCTCAGCCCCAGCATTTT.

The rearrangement uses TRBV30 and TRBJ1-2; D unresolved. The CDR3 spans 14 residues. Trimming stripped 1 base from V and 4 bases from J, with 13 bases between. Germline CDR1 reads GTSNPN; CDR2 reads SVGIG (reference sequence). The CDR3 DNA is TGTGCCTGGAGTGAGGGTGAGCGGGGCTATGGCTACACCTTC. Protein sequence: CAWSEGERGYGYTF.

J is TRBJ2-7 and V is TRBV7-8, with unresolved D. The CDR3 loop spans 15 amino acids. CDR1 and CDR2 from the germline V gene are SGHVS and FQNEAQ. V lost 4 bases and J lost 2, with 15 bases in between. The CDR3 region is CASSSDSGYAYEQYF. CDR3 coding DNA: TGTGCCAGCAGCTCAGACTCCGGCTACGCCTACGAGCAGTACTTC.

The V and J genes are TRBV30 and TRBJ1-3; D gene unclear. V lost 1 base, J lost 0 bases, and 16 bases lay in between. This CDR3 has 17 residues. Germline V gives CDR1 GTSNPN, CDR2 SVGIG (reference sequence). CDR3 sequence (DNA): TGTGCCTGGAGTGGACTCGGCCGTAGGGCCTCTGGAAACACCATATATTTT. Amino acids: CAWSGLGRRASGNTIYF.

This clone was recorded only once. The V call is TRBV2, the J call TRBJ2-1, with D tentatively TRBD1 or TRBD2 (5 bases each). With 6 bases removed from V and 14 bases from J, the gap between germline ends came to 17 bases. This CDR3 is 12 amino acids long. Looked up from germline, CDR1 is SNHLY and CDR2 is FYNNEI. Written as DNA, the CDR3 is TGTGCCAGCAGGGAGGATCCGGGGCCTGAGTTCTTC. This translates into CASREDPGPEFF.